This entry features one T cell receptor (beta chain) sequence. This clonotype was counted at least ten times. It has no known antigen specificity. Base qualities are not at hand, and no much larger clone is one base apart. Libraries were built with 5' RACE. The sequencing machine was an Illumina HiSeq 2000. A universal primer binding site was added through template switching, and the final cDNA carried a unique molecular identifier so that TCR cDNA molecules could be counted accurately. First-strand cDNA for TCR alpha and beta chains was synthesized from specific primers in the conserved constant-segment region. To control for contamination, each cDNA library was double barcoded with a SMART-Mk sample barcode plus Illumina barcodes. Two successive PCR steps introduced TruSeq adapter sequences along with Illumina sample barcodes. The Illumina HiSeq platform was used with custom primers to sequence TCR alpha and beta cDNA libraries. Turning to the authors' computational methods: MiGEC processed the raw reads to extract unique molecular identifiers, while MiXCR was used to determine the CDR3 positions. For each individual, recombination models were inferred using an EM algorithm with the repgenHMM and IGoR tools. The tcR package in R was used for shared clonotype analysis, with sharing normalized by the product of cloneset sizes. To study raw recombination without the effects of thymic and clonal selection, out-of-frame nonproductive sequences were analyzed. TCRdb handled the public reads itself, with Q25 trimming in fastp and clone calling in MiXCR, and kept productive beta chains. Every CDR3 protein is listed once, alongside the most common genes and DNA of its rows. These V and J calls originate from TCRdb's pipeline instead of the authors' own analysis. Here the sample has under 350,000 distinct CDR3 sequences; roughly 10% occur a single time. Under 7.5% of the sample is taken by the ten largest.

Only healthy Caucasian donors were included. Three pairs of female monozygotic twins, all aged about 18 to 30 years, made up the twin cohort. Positive isolation kits from Invitrogen were used to isolate CD4+ and CD8+ T cell populations. The data originate from a study of identical twins (dated by TCRdb to the mid-2010s). For the wider study: The study deep-sequenced TCR alpha and beta repertoires from monozygotic twins, unrelated adults of various ages and cord blood to test whether fetal clonotypes persist. To rule out contamination, the twin experiments were replicated at different times with different library preparation protocols.

Per the germline V gene, SGHVS is the CDR1 and FQNEAQ is the CDR2. From the cysteine through the phenylalanine, the CDR3 covers 15 amino acids. The read is trimmed to its CDR3 DNA, 45 bases read in frame from base 1. V loses 0 bases of germline sequence and J loses 2 bases, and the interval between the two ends is 10 bases. What the research found in general, with its limitations: Invariant T cells such as MAIT and iNKT could partly confound zero-insertion analyses, although diverse VJ usage argued against such confounding for most clonotypes. Fewer insertions were carried by abundant cord blood beta clonotypes; a weaker similar trend was observed in young adult naive repertoires, while no such trend was observed in memory repertoires. Excess twin sharing in beta out-of-frame sequences was weaker because fewer shared sequences lowered the signal-to-noise ratio. Out-of-frame TCR alpha sequences shared between twins showed an excess of low generation-probability sequences compared with coincidental sharing between unrelated individuals. Because the same donors could not be followed over many years, the conclusions depended on cross-sectional statistical analysis. In monozygotic twins, out-of-frame TCR alpha sharing was systematically underestimated by recombination models, although the models agreed with sharing between unrelated individuals.

The same sample was also studied in work on yellow fever vaccine responses in identical twins. The second source states: The authors reported that the T cell response to vaccination in identical twins appeared partly convergent and partly personalized. The study precisely tracked vaccine-responding T cell clones in identical twins.

The sequence derives from a woman in her late teens or twenties in good health. The chain was built from TRBV7-8 and TRBJ1-2, with no D gene named confidently. The sequenced material came from CD8+ T cells sorted from blood. The DNA sequence reads TGTGCCAGCAGCTTAGCGGGGAGAACCAACTATGGCTACACCTTC. This gives the protein CASSLAGRTNYGYTF.